This TCR beta chain was found in a study of T cells in Graves' hyperthyroidism and ophthalmopathy. Germline CDR1 SGHTA, CDR2 FQGNSA. CDR3 length equals 16 residues. The J segment lost 6 bases and the V segment lost 5 bases, leaving 13 bases of the junction unmatched. Authors of the study amplified TCR beta CDR3 regions from RNA transcripts. Initially, a first-round RT-PCR of the TCR CDR3 employed the HTBI primer set. TCRdb reprocessed the multiplex PCR reads with MiXCR, giving one entry per CDR3 protein. The sample consists of some 570,000 distinct CDR3 sequences, 14% of them appearing once. This clonotype was counted ten times or more.

Sequenced material: blood. The receptor comes from a woman aged 18-29 years with Graves' ophthalmopathy. The rearrangement links TRBV7-2 to TRBJ2-7, with TRBD1 matching 10 bases. This CDR3 reads CASSVRPGQGSVEQYF. The CDR3 bases are TGTGCCAGCAGCGTAAGGCCGGGACAGGGGTCGGTCGAGCAGTACTTC.